These 5 T cell receptor beta chains share one sample of origin, sequenced in a study of early T cells in non-severe SARS-CoV-2 infection. One entry per CDR3 protein, called by TCRdb with MiXCR from the 5' RACE reads. The sample includes approximately 75,000 distinct CDR3 sequences, about 15% of them seen just once. This specimen consisted of whole blood, obtained at baseline. The origin of the receptors is an adult who was a healthcare worker with PCR-confirmed SARS-CoV-2 infection or an uninfected control (not recorded which).

This clonotype was counted ten times or more. The genes are TRBV5-1 and TRBJ2-7; D is undetermined. There are 14 residues in the CDR3. The germline V gene has CDR1 SGHRS and CDR2 YFSETQ. V gave up 0 bases and J gave up 3 bases, with 10 bases separating them. CDR3 DNA sequence: TGCGCCAGCAGCTTGGCCGAGACCCGCTACGAGCAGTACTTC. Protein: CASSLAETRYEQYF.

This clonotype was picked up a small number of times. V gene TRBV21-1 combines with J gene TRBJ2-7; the listed D gene, TRBD1, was not tested against the DNA. TRBV21-1 constitutes a pseudogene. The CDR3 length is 17 residues. The CDR3 DNA reads as TGTGCCAGCAGCCGAGGGGAGCCCCGGGTAAGCTCCTACGAGCAGTACTTC. Protein sequence: CASSRGEPRVSSYEQYF.

This clonotype was found a few times. The chain couples TRBV7-2 to TRBJ2-3; possibly TRBD2 for D (7 bases). Per the germline V gene, CDR1 is SGHTA and CDR2 is FQGNSA. This CDR3 region has 16 residues. Trimming took 2 bases from V and 1 from J, leaving 13 bases between them. The CDR3 here is CASSLRGARGTDTQYF. The CDR3 coding sequence is TGTGCCAGCAGCTTACGGGGGGCGCGGGGCACAGATACGCAGTATTTT.

This rearrangement joins TRBV20-1 to TRBJ2-3, with 8 bases identical to TRBD2. Germline values: CDR1 DFQATT, CDR2 SNEGSKA (reference sequence). The CDR3 spans 15 residues. The V segment lost 0 bases and the J segment 1 base; nucleotides outside the gene matches: 3. This chain's CDR3 is CSARDQLAGTDTQYF. The CDR3 region has the DNA TGCAGTGCTAGAGATCAACTAGCGGGCACAGATACGCAGTATTTT.

The chain uses TRBV7-9 and TRBJ2-1; D is unclear. The CDR3 is 13 amino acids. Germline values: CDR1 SEHNR, CDR2 FQNEAQ (reference sequence). Trimming stripped 2 bases from V and 10 bases from J, with 12 bases between. The CDR3 here is CASSLRAEGEQFF. CDR3 nucleotide sequence: TGTGCCAGCAGCTTACGGGCAGAAGGCGAGCAGTTCTTC.